These 11 T cell receptor beta chains were sequenced from one sample in a study of T cells in Graves' hyperthyroidism and ophthalmopathy. What was amplified from RNA transcripts were TCR beta CDR3 regions. TCR CDR3 regions were first amplified by RT-PCR with HTBI primers. TCRdb redid the calling of the multiplex PCR reads with MiXCR, one entry per CDR3 protein. Of 500,000 to 800,000 distinct CDR3 sequences in the sample, about 45% were seen once. Input material: peripheral blood or thyroid tissue (not recorded which). These receptors were obtained from an adult man with Graves' disease, either hyperthyroidism or ophthalmopathy (not recorded which).

This clonotype was counted between two and nine times. The chain employs TRBV25-1 and TRBJ2-3; D call uncertain. Germline-derived CDR1 and CDR2 are MGHDK and SYGVNS. The V end lost 4 bases, the J end lost 7 bases, and 9 bases lay between the germline ends. This CDR3 region has 12 residues. CDR3 coding DNA: TGTGCCAGCAGTGCCCCCTCGAATACGCAGTATTTT. This encodes CASSAPSNTQYF. Full variable domain (missing parts from reference TRBV25-1 and TRBJ2-3): EADIYQTPRYLVIGTGKKITLECSQTMGHDKMYWYQQDPGMELHLIHYSYGVNSTEKGDLSSESTVSRIRTEHFPLTLESARPSHTSQYLCASSAPSNTQYFGPGTRLTVL.

This sequence joins TRBV2 and TRBJ1-3; D is ambiguous. The V end lost 5 bases, the J end lost 0 bases, and 11 bases lay between the germline ends. Germline loops: CDR1 SNHLY, CDR2 FYNNEI. This CDR3 is 15 amino acids long. CDR3 region: CASSQTQSSGNTIYF. For the CDR3, the DNA is TGTGCCAGCAGTCAAACACAAAGCTCTGGAAACACCATATATTTT.

This clonotype was picked up a small number of times. This sequence joins TRBV7-2 and TRBJ1-2, with D hard to call. The CDR3 has 14 residues. Trimming took off 5 bases at V and 5 bases at J, with 15 bases between the two ends. Germline V gene lookup returns CDR1 SGHTA and CDR2 FQGNSA. For the CDR3, the DNA is TGTGCCAGCAGCCCCAAGGACGGCCTTTATGGCTACACCTTC. Translating it yields CASSPKDGLYGYTF. Full variable domain (missing parts from reference TRBV7-2 and TRBJ1-2): GAGVSQSPSNKVTEKGKDVELRCDPISGHTALYWYRQSLGQGLEFLIYFQGNSAPDKSGLPSDRFSAERTGGSVSTLTIQRTQQEDSAVYLCASSPKDGLYGYTFGSGTRLTVV.

The V gene is TRBV6-1, the J gene TRBJ2-7; D is ambiguous. CDR3 length: 15 residues. V lost 5 bases and J 2 bases, leaving 16 bases between the germline ends. Germline CDR1 is MNHNS and CDR2 is SASEGT. In DNA, the CDR3 is TGTGCCAGCAGTTACCTCCCGGACCCCCCCTACGAGCAGTACTTC. It encodes CASSYLPDPPYEQYF.

This clonotype was found many times. The chain has TRBV15 and TRBJ1-1, with 9 bases lining up with TRBD1. The ends lost 4 bases at V and 0 bases at J; junction bases unmatched: 6. The CDR3 has 16 amino acids. Germline CDR1 LNHNV, CDR2 YYDKDF (reference sequence). CDR3 residues: CATSKGTGIMNTEAFF. CDR3 bases: TGTGCCACCAGCAAAGGGACAGGGATTATGAACACTGAAGCTTTCTTT.

This clonotype was recorded at least ten times. A read error may account for a junction end that differs from germline. The chain couples TRBV5-1 to TRBJ1-5, with 7 bases fitting TRBD1. Germline V gene sequence: CDR1 SGHRS, CDR2 YFSETQ. The CDR3 sequence is 13 residues long. The CDR3 DNA reads TGTGCCAGCAGCCAAGACAGGGAACAGCCCCAGCATTTT. This sequence encodes CASSQDREQPQHF.

The rearrangement uses TRBV2 and TRBJ2-2; D gene unclear. The CDR3 covers 10 residues. Trimming removed 3 bases from V and 13 bases from J, with 6 bases in between. Germline V CDR1 and CDR2: SNHLY, FYNNEI. CDR3 in amino acids: CASSEWVLFF. As DNA, the CDR3 is TGTGCCAGCAGTGAGTGGGTGCTGTTTTTT.

As for this clonotype: This may be a read error, as it is one base from a much larger clone. This chain links TRBV20-1 with TRBJ1-3; D remains unclear. The ends were cut back, 0 bases at V and 8 bases at J, with 17 bases in the middle. This CDR3 has 15 residues. CDR1 DFQATT and CDR2 SNEGSKA come from the germline V gene (reference sequence). The CDR3 DNA reads TGCAGTGCTAGAGATCTGTCAGTGACTAGAGACACCATATATTTT. Residues: CSARDLSVTRDTIYF.

About this clonotype itself: The junction departs from germline at one end; a sequencing error may be responsible. The chain employs TRBV5-5 and TRBJ1-4, with 7 nucleotides matching TRBD1. Germline V CDR1 and CDR2: SGHKS, YYEKEE (reference sequence). The CDR3 covers 16 residues. The CDR3 reads CASSQQGGQGGEKPFF. The DNA of the CDR3 is TGTGCCAGCAGCCAACAGGGTGGGCAGGGGGGTGAAAAACCGTTTTTT. Based on the CDR3 plus reference TRBV5-5 and TRBJ1-4, the full variable domain is DAGVTQSPTHLIKTRGQQVTLRCSPISGHKSVSWYQQVLGQGPQFIFQYYEKEERGRGNFPDRFSARQFPNYSSELNVNALLLGDSALYLCASSQQGGQGGEKPFFGSGTQLSVL.

This clonotype has only a few counts. V gene TRBV19 combines with J gene TRBJ2-7; 11 bases line up with TRBD2. The CDR3 totals 16 residues. The germline CDR1 and CDR2 sequences are LNHDA and SQIVND (reference sequence). V shed 5 bases and J 6 bases; nucleotides not matched to a gene: 12. The CDR3 DNA reads TGTGCCAGTAGTGGGGGCTTAGCGGGAGGGCTCATCGAGCAGTACTTC. Translating it yields CASSGGLAGGLIEQYF.

As for this clonotype: At one boundary the junction diverges from the germline segment, which might be a read error. This chain connects TRBV12-3 or TRBV12-4 to TRBJ1-6; D perhaps matches TRBD1 (5 bases). The CDR3 totals 14 residues. The CDR3, as DNA: TGCGCCAGCAGTGACCAGGGAGGTCGGTCACCCCTCCACTTT. It is translated as CASSDQGGRSPLHF.